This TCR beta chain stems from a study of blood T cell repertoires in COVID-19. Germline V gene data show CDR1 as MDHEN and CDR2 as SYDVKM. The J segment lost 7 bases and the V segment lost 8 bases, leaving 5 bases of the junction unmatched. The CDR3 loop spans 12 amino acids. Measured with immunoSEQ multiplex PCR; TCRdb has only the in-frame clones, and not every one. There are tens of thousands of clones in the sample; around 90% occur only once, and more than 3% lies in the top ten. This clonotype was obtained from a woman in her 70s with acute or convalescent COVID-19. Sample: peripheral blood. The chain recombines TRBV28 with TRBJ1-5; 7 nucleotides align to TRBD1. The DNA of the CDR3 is TGTGCCAGCTCGACAGGGCCGCAGCCCCAGCATTTT. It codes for CASSTGPQPQHF.